Given below is one T cell receptor (beta chain) in context. The sample is drawn from a study of long-term antiretroviral therapy in people with HIV. They ran version v3.0 of the immunoSEQ assay at survey level. TCRdb keeps only in-frame clones here, not all; method: immunoSEQ multiplex PCR. The repertoire holds tens of thousands of clones, with 65% to 90% as singletons. This clonotype was obtained from a man younger than 30 with HIV. The sequences come from unsorted PBMCs, collected around 3.3 years after starting antiretroviral therapy.

This chain's CDR3 is CASSDSTSGGADTQYF. CDR3 coding DNA: TGTGCCAGCAGTGACTCGACTAGCGGGGGGGCAGATACGCAGTATTTT. This chain joins TRBV6-4 and TRBJ2-3; 14 positions match TRBD2. The CDR3 is 16 residues long. Per germline, CDR1 MRHNA and CDR2 SNTAGT. The trim removed 0 bases at V and 4 bases at J, leaving 0 bases unmatched.